A selection of T cell receptor beta chains follows, all from one sample in a study of OX40 agonist ivuxolimab in advanced cancers. Profiling relied on immunoSEQ multiplex PCR, and the TCRdb table lists in-frame clones only, not all of them. The sample holds tens of thousands of clones; roughly 80% are singletons and the top ten take about 2.3%. Source: CD4+ or CD8+ T cells sorted from blood, taken in a trial of the OX40 agonist ivuxolimab. These receptors were taken from an adult with an advanced solid tumor such as melanoma, head and neck, liver or kidney cancer. Both conserved end residues are part of each CDR3. A D gene is named only where the DNA matches it firmly. Size is stated for part of the rows, as once, few or many counts, or as a class when the clone is expanded.

TRBJ2-7 | TRBV28 | TRBD1 | . | TGTGCCAGCGGCTCGACAGGGGCCTACGAGCAGTACTTC | CASGSTGAYEQYF
TRBJ2-7 | TRBV6-5 | . | . | TGTGCCAGCAGGGAGAACTACGAGCAGTACTTC | CASRENYEQYF
TRBJ2-1 | TRBV11-1 | . | . | TGTGCCAGCAGCCGAAGTATCGTGGGAGGCCCCAGGGGCAATGAGCAGTTCTTC | CASSRSIVGGPRGNEQFF
TRBJ1-1 | TRBV6-5 | . | . | TGTGCCAGCAGTAATGCAGGCGGAGCTTTCTTT | CASSNAGGAFF
TRBJ2-7 | TRBV11-1 | TRBD1 | . | TGTGCCAGCAGCTGGGACAGCCTCTACGAGCAGTACTTC | CASSWDSLYEQYF
TRBJ2-1 | TRBV11-3 | . | . | TGTGCCAGCTCCTCGGGTGGCTCCTACAATGAGCAGTTCTTC | CASSSGGSYNEQFF
TRBJ2-2 | TRBV30 | . | . | TGTGCCTGGAGTGTACGACCGCACACCGGGGAGCTGTTTTTT | CAWSVRPHTGELFF
TRBJ2-1 | TRBV2 | . | . | TGTGCCAGCAGTGAAGAGAGAAATGAGCAGTTCTTC | CASSEERNEQFF
TRBJ2-6 | TRBV19 | TRBD1 | . | TGTGCCAGTAGTAGAGCAAAAGGGACAGGGCTAGTCTCTGGGGCCAACGTCCTGACTTTC | CASSRAKGTGLVSGANVLTF
TRBJ1-1 | TRBV11-1 | . | . | TGTGCCAGCAGCCCCTCGGGGCTTTGGGCTGAAGCTTTCTTT | CASSPSGLWAEAFF
TRBJ2-7 | TRBV11-2 | TRBD1 | . | TGTGCCAGCAGCACGGACAGGTACGAGCAGTACTTC | CASSTDRYEQYF
TRBJ1-3 | TRBV13 | . | once | TGTGCCAGCAGCCCCGGAGTACCTGGAAACACCATATATTTT | CASSPGVPGNTIYF
TRBJ2-5 | TRBV4-3 | . | . | TGCGCCAGCAGCCAAGGCTCCCAGGGCACTCAAGAGACCCAGTACTTC | CASSQGSQGTQETQYF
TRBJ2-2 | TRBV2 | TRBD2 | . | TGTGCCTCCCACAGACTAGCAGACAACACCGGGGAGCTGTTTTTT | CASHRLADNTGELFF
TRBJ1-2 | TRBV7-9 | . | . | TGTGCCAGCAGCCCGCCGACAGCGAACTATGGCTACACCTTC | CASSPPTANYGYTF
TRBJ2-1 | TRBV4-3 | TRBD2 | . | TGCGCCAGCAGCAAACGGGGGGTAAGCAATGAGCAGTTCTTC | CASSKRGVSNEQFF
TRBJ2-7 | TRBV7-9 | . | . | TGTGCCAGCAGCCCACCGGTTGGACAGAGGGAATACGAGCAGTACTTC | CASSPPVGQREYEQYF